This TCR beta chain came from a study of T cell clones after liver transplantation. Background on the study: Patients counted as tolerant after at least one year off all immunosuppression, enzymes not exceeding twice normal. Whole-study findings and limits: A larger donor-reactive than third-party decline suggested partial antigen-specific deletion.

TCRdb's copy holds only in-frame clones and misses some; the assay was immunoSEQ multiplex PCR. Of roughly 97,000 clones listed, around 83% are singletons. Comments on this clone: No antigen is known for it.

Sequencing was performed on CD4+ T cells from blood, taken before liver transplant. The receptor was derived from a human donor who received a liver transplant.

The chain's CDR3 is CASSLVGGPPLNSPLHF. Here the CDR3 DNA reads TGCGCCAGCAGCTTGGTCGGAGGACCGCCACTAAATTCACCCCTCCACTTT. The chain joins TRBV5-1 to TRBJ1-6, with D unclear. The CDR3 extends over 17 amino acids. Trimming left V 0 bases short and J 7 bases short, with 17 bases between. CDR1 is SGHRS, CDR2 YFSETQ, per germline.